A selection of T cell receptor beta chains follows, all from one sample in a study of cytomegalovirus exposure and HLA in healthy donors. The table came from immunoSEQ multiplex PCR; TCRdb's copy has only in-frame clones and leaves some out. This sample has about 220,000 clones; about 93% occur once, and the top ten carry roughly 1%. Sequencing was performed on PBMCs. The receptors originated from a woman aged 18-29 years in good health and CMV-seronegative. Each CDR3 is given with its conserved first and last residue. Each record gives: D gene, clone size, V gene, J gene, CDR3 protein, CDR3 DNA. The D gene is left open where the match is weak. Size tells how often a clone was seen (once, few, many) or the class of an expanded clone, and some rows leave it out.

d_call: .
clone_size: .
v_call: TRBV28
j_call: TRBJ1-6
cdr3_aa: CASSLYRGNNSPLHF
cdr3_nt: TGTGCCAGCAGTTTGTACAGAGGGAATAATTCACCCCTCCACTTT

d_call: TRBD2
clone_size: .
v_call: TRBV19
j_call: TRBJ2-3
cdr3_aa: CASSIDGTSTNTQYF
cdr3_nt: TGTGCCAGTAGTATAGATGGGACTAGCACGAATACGCAGTATTTT

d_call: .
clone_size: once
v_call: TRBV19
j_call: TRBJ2-7
cdr3_aa: CASSGPGTPGRGYEQYF
cdr3_nt: TGTGCCAGTAGTGGCCCGGGGACACCCGGAAGGGGATACGAGCAGTACTTC

d_call: .
clone_size: .
v_call: TRBV2
j_call: TRBJ1-5
cdr3_aa: CASSARVGGGRNQPQHF
cdr3_nt: TGTGCCAGCAGTGCCCGGGTGGGGGGAGGTCGTAATCAGCCCCAGCATTTT

d_call: .
clone_size: .
v_call: TRBV20-1
j_call: TRBJ1-1
cdr3_aa: CSAEQVTEAFF
cdr3_nt: TGCAGTGCTGAACAGGTCACTGAAGCTTTCTTT

d_call: .
clone_size: .
v_call: TRBV9
j_call: TRBJ2-6
cdr3_aa: CASSVFSSSGANVLTF
cdr3_nt: TGTGCCAGCAGCGTCTTCAGTTCCTCTGGGGCCAACGTCCTGACTTTC

d_call: TRBD1
clone_size: once
v_call: TRBV28
j_call: TRBJ1-2
cdr3_aa: CASTTGQNYGYTF
cdr3_nt: TGTGCCAGCACTACGGGACAGAACTATGGCTACACCTTC

d_call: .
clone_size: once
v_call: TRBV4-1
j_call: TRBJ2-3
cdr3_aa: CASSPGDFIPDTQYF
cdr3_nt: TGCGCCAGCAGCCCGGGGGACTTTATCCCAGATACGCAGTATTTT

d_call: TRBD1
clone_size: .
v_call: TRBV7-2
j_call: TRBJ1-6
cdr3_aa: CASWDSLFNSPLHF
cdr3_nt: TGTGCCAGCTGGGACAGTCTCTTTAATTCACCCCTCCACTTT

d_call: .
clone_size: .
v_call: TRBV25-1
j_call: TRBJ1-2
cdr3_aa: CASSDAGSRVKGDGYTF
cdr3_nt: TGTGCCAGCAGTGACGCCGGGTCCCGAGTTAAAGGGGATGGCTACACCTTC

d_call: .
clone_size: few
v_call: TRBV7-6
j_call: TRBJ1-2
cdr3_aa: CASLPGYTF
cdr3_nt: TGTGCCAGCCTCCCCGGCTACACCTTC